The 18 T cell receptor beta chains reported below all come from one sample, sequenced in a study of CD8 T cells in ankylosing spondylitis. TCRdb fed the 5' RACE reads into MiXCR, producing one record per CDR3 protein. The table shows 240,000 or so distinct CDR3 sequences, with roughly 10% occurring only once. The material sequenced was blood, either unsorted or a sorted T cell fraction (not recorded which). Receptors were obtained from a male donor with ankylosing spondylitis or in good health (not recorded which).

The chain carries TRBV7-9 and TRBJ2-4, with D perhaps TRBD1 (6 bases). Germline V CDR1 and CDR2: SEHNR, FQNEAQ (reference sequence). V lost 10 bases to trimming and J lost 8 bases, with 12 bases between them. CDR3 length: 11 amino acids. CDR3 bases: TGTGCCACAACCTCAGGGGACATTCAGTACTTC. This encodes CATTSGDIQYF.

This chain connects TRBV7-9 to TRBJ1-1; D remains ambiguous. Germline V gene data show CDR1 as SEHNR and CDR2 as FQNEAQ (reference sequence). Trimming shortened V by 2 bases and J by 11 bases, and 15 bases separated the two germline ends. The CDR3 is made up of 13 amino acids. CDR3 in amino acids: CASSLQEGTCAFF. In nucleotides, the CDR3 is TGTGCCAGCAGCTTACAGGAAGGCACGTGCGCTTTCTTT. Complete variable domain (other parts from reference TRBV7-9 and TRBJ1-1): DTGVSQNPRHKITKRGQNVTFRCDPISEHNRLYWYRQTLGQGPEFLTYFQNEAQLEKSRLLSDRFSAERPKGSFSTLEIQRTEQGDSAMYLCASSLQEGTCAFFGQGTRLTVV.

This clonotype showed up just a few times. This sequence joins TRBV7-8 and TRBJ2-7, with 9 bases matching TRBD2. Germline CDR1 and CDR2: SGHVS and FQNEAQ. Losses at the gene ends were 4 bases for V and 3 bases for J; bases not matched to a gene: 4. The CDR3 is 14 residues long. DNA for the CDR3: TGTGCCAGCAGCTCGGGACTAGCTGACTACGAGCAGTACTTC. Protein sequence: CASSSGLADYEQYF.

This clonotype came up many times. This chain joins TRBV6-5 and TRBJ2-7, with 7 nucleotides matching TRBD1. This CDR3 is built from 14 residues. The V segment lost 6 bases and the J segment 2 bases; nucleotides outside the gene matches: 7. The germline gives CDR1 MNHEY, CDR2 SVGAGI. CDR3: CASRLDRAPYEQYF. The CDR3 nucleotides read TGTGCCAGCAGACTCGACAGGGCGCCCTACGAGCAGTACTTC.

This clonotype came up many times. V usage is TRBV28 and J usage is TRBJ1-1; D remains unclear. Looked up from germline, CDR1 is MDHEN and CDR2 is SYDVKM. This CDR3 comprises 15 residues. Trimming removed 3 bases at V and 1 base at J, with 12 bases between. The CDR3 spells CASSFLEKSNTEAFF. The CDR3 bases are TGTGCCAGCAGTTTCTTAGAAAAATCGAACACTGAAGCTTTCTTT.

In this sample, this clonotype turned up many times. V usage is TRBV5-1 and J usage is TRBJ2-2; perhaps D is TRBD1 or TRBD2 (5 bases each). With 4 bases removed from V and 0 bases from J, the gap between germline ends came to 10 bases. Germline-derived CDR1 and CDR2 are SGHRS and YFSETQ. The CDR3 is 15 amino acids. CDR3 in DNA: TGCGCCAGCAGCGGGGCGGGCGCGAACACCGGGGAGCTGTTTTTT. Protein product: CASSGAGANTGELFF.

The genes are TRBV5-1 and TRBJ2-5; D is perhaps TRBD2 (5 bases). This CDR3 region has 12 residues. Germline CDR1 and CDR2: SGHRS and YFSETQ. The V gene lost 7 bases and the J gene lost 5 bases, with 12 bases spanning the gap. The CDR3: CASRGQTETQYF. The CDR3 region has the DNA TGCGCCAGCCGCGGGCAGACGGAGACCCAGTACTTC.

V gene TRBV5-1 combines with J gene TRBJ1-2, with D tentatively TRBD1 (6 bases). The germline V gene encodes CDR1 SGHRS and CDR2 YFSETQ. Trimming cost V 4 bases and J 3 bases, with 16 bases left between them. This CDR3 spans 15 amino acids. The CDR3 nucleotides are TGCGCCAGCAGCCCCGACGGGACATCGCACTATGGCTACACCTTC. This sequence encodes CASSPDGTSHYGYTF.

The CDR3 nucleotides read TGTGCCAGCAGTTGGGACAGGAGCTACAATGAGCAGTTCTTC. Its translation is CASSWDRSYNEQFF. The J gene is TRBJ2-1, the V gene TRBV11-3; 8 nucleotides match TRBD1. The CDR3 is 14 residues long. Germline V gives CDR1 SGHNT, CDR2 YENEEA. Trimming removed 6 bases from V and 3 bases from J; junction bases left unmatched: 4.

This chain links TRBV7-2 with TRBJ2-1; D possibly corresponds to TRBD2 (5 bases). V gave up 5 bases and J gave up 0 bases, with 11 bases separating them. This CDR3 contains 15 residues. The germline V gene encodes CDR1 SGHTA and CDR2 FQGNSA. The CDR3 here is CASSRTFSSYNEQFF. The CDR3 nucleotides are TGTGCCAGCAGCCGGACTTTTAGCTCCTACAATGAGCAGTTCTTC.

This clonotype was observed many times. The CDR3 DNA reads as TGCGCCAGCAGCCCGGAGGGGACTGGAAACACCATATATTTT. Protein: CASSPEGTGNTIYF. The V gene is TRBV5-1, the J gene TRBJ1-3; TRBD1 is a possible D gene (5 bases). The germline CDR1 and CDR2 sequences are SGHRS and YFSETQ. The CDR3 has 14 amino acids. Trimming pared 4 bases from V and 2 bases from J, leaving 10 bases between.

CDR3 region: CASSPPEGRVDTQYF. CDR3 in DNA: TGTGCCAGCAGTCCCCCGGAGGGGCGCGTCGATACGCAGTATTTT. The V and J genes are TRBV12-3 or TRBV12-4 and TRBJ2-3; perhaps TRBD2 as D (6 bases). The CDR3 contains 15 residues. Trimming pared 5 bases from V and 6 bases from J, leaving 18 bases between.

This clonotype was detected many times. V gene TRBV29-1 combines with J gene TRBJ2-3; D is unresolved. V lost 7 bases to trimming and J lost 5 bases, with 19 bases between them. The germline gives CDR1 SQVTM, CDR2 ANQGSEA. The CDR3 spans 14 residues. This CDR3 is CSAEAGFYGDTQYF. The CDR3, as DNA: TGCAGCGCCGAGGCCGGGTTTTACGGAGATACGCAGTATTTT.

Ten or more counts support this clonotype. V is TRBV20-1 and J is TRBJ2-3; weak D call: TRBD2 (6 bases). Trimming shortened V by 2 bases and J by 6 bases, and 18 bases separated the two germline ends. CDR3 length: 15 residues. Germline V gene data show CDR1 as DFQATT and CDR2 as SNEGSKA (reference sequence). The CDR3 spells CSARPGAFGRDTQYF. The DNA of the CDR3 is TGCAGTGCTAGACCCGGAGCATTTGGGAGGGATACGCAGTATTTT.

This clonotype was counted at least ten times. The rearrangement links TRBV12-3 or TRBV12-4 to TRBJ2-1; D remains unclear. Between the trimmed V and J ends, which lost 3 bases and 5 bases, there was a span of 5 bases. This CDR3 spans 12 amino acids. The CDR3 bases are TGTGCCAGCAGTTTTGTGAACAATGAGCAGTTCTTC. It translates to CASSFVNNEQFF.

This clonotype was seen a few times. The V call is TRBV20-1, the J call TRBJ2-4, with 16 bases aligning to TRBD2. Germline lookup yields CDR1 DFQATT and CDR2 SNEGSKA (reference sequence). V was clipped by 6 bases and J by 1 base; unmatched bases: 6. The CDR3 has 17 amino acids. CDR3 coding DNA: TGCAGTGCCCCGGGACTAGCGGGAGGGCCGGCCAAAAACATTCAGTACTTC. Its protein is CSAPGLAGGPAKNIQYF.

The genes are TRBV5-6 and TRBJ2-1; D possibly corresponds to TRBD2 (6 bases). Germline V CDR1 and CDR2: SGHDT, YYEEEE. There are 16 residues in the CDR3. The V end was cut by 0 bases, the J end by 3 bases, with 13 bases between. This CDR3 reads CASSLGGQGLYNEQFF. Written as DNA, the CDR3 is TGTGCCAGCAGCTTGGGAGGCCAGGGACTCTACAATGAGCAGTTCTTC.

This clonotype is a singleton in its sample. The rearrangement joins TRBV20-1 to TRBJ2-1; D might be TRBD2 (6 bases). The CDR3 spans 13 residues. In germline, CDR1 is DFQATT, CDR2 SNEGSKA (reference sequence). V was cut by 2 bases and J by 9 bases, with 14 bases left in between. The CDR3 region is CSARLRRGSEQFF. In DNA, the CDR3 is TGCAGTGCTAGATTGAGGAGGGGAAGTGAGCAGTTCTTC.